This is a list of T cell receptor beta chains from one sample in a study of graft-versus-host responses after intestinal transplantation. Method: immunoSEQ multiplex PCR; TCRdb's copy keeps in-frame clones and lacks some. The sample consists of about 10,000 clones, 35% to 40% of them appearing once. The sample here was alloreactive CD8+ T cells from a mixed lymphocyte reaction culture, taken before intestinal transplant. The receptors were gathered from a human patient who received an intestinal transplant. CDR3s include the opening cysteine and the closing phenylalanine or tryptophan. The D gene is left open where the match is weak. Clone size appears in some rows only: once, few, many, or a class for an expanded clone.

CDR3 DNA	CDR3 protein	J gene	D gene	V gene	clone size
TGTGCCAGCAGTGAAATCGGTATGCCCACTGAAGCTTTCTTT	CASSEIGMPTEAFF	TRBJ1-1	NA	TRBV6-1	NA
TGTGCCAGCAGTGGAGGGGGCAGCTCTGGAAACACCATATATTTT	CASSGGGSSGNTIYF	TRBJ1-3	TRBD1	TRBV2	NA
TGTGCCAGCAGCCCACAGGGTGGGCCCGCCGGGGAGCTGTTTTTT	CASSPQGGPAGELFF	TRBJ2-2	NA	TRBV11-2	few
TGTGCCAGCAGTTTGAGGGAGCTCACTGAAGCTTTCTTT	CASSLRELTEAFF	TRBJ1-1	NA	TRBV28	NA
TGTGCCAGCAGTTTCCACCTCCTGAGGACTAACTATGGCTACACCTTC	CASSFHLLRTNYGYTF	TRBJ1-2	NA	TRBV28	NA
TGTGCCAGCAGCTTGGTCCTCCTGGAGGGCGGTGAGCAGTTCTTC	CASSLVLLEGGEQFF	TRBJ2-1	NA	TRBV5-8	NA
TGTGCCAGTACCCAGGACAGGGAGAGAAACACCATATATTTT	CASTQDRERNTIYF	TRBJ1-3	TRBD1	TRBV19	NA
TGTGCCAGCAGCTTATTCTTTGCGGGACAGGGGCCCTACGAGCAGTACTTC	CASSLFFAGQGPYEQYF	TRBJ2-7	TRBD1	TRBV7-9	NA
TGTGCCAGCAGTGCCGGGAGAGCTGAAGCTTTCTTT	CASSAGRAEAFF	TRBJ1-1	NA	TRBV6-5	few
TGTGCCAGCAGTCTCGGACAGGGACCCTACGAGCAGTACTTC	CASSLGQGPYEQYF	TRBJ2-7	TRBD1	TRBV28	NA
TGTGCCAGCAGCACACGATCGGGACTAGCGGGGGGGCCCTTGGATGAGCAGTTCTTC	CASSTRSGLAGGPLDEQFF	TRBJ2-1	TRBD2	TRBV9	few
TGTGCCAGCTCACCCGAGGGAAAGCTGTGGGGTGAGCAGTTCTTC	CASSPEGKLWGEQFF	TRBJ2-1	NA	TRBV18	NA
TGTGCCAGCAGCGTAGCGGGAGACAGGGGAAACGAGCAGTACTTC	CASSVAGDRGNEQYF	TRBJ2-7	TRBD1	TRBV9	NA
TGCAGCGCCCTTCTCCTTGACAGTTACGAGCAGTACTTC	CSALLLDSYEQYF	TRBJ2-7	NA	TRBV29-1	NA
TGCGCCAGCAGCCCCGAGGGATTCGCAGATACGCAGTATTTT	CASSPEGFADTQYF	TRBJ2-3	NA	TRBV4-1	NA
TGTGCCAGTAGTAGGGTTACAGGGAACACTGAAGCTTTCTTT	CASSRVTGNTEAFF	TRBJ1-1	NA	TRBV19	NA
TGTGCCAGCAACGGACAGGGATTAGGCTACACCTTC	CASNGQGLGYTF	TRBJ1-2	TRBD1	TRBV4-2	NA
TGTGCCAGCATTGGAGCCGGGGAGCTGTTTTTT	CASIGAGELFF	TRBJ2-2	NA	TRBV28	NA
TGTGCCAGCAGTTACTCGTTCGACAGGGGGAACTACGAGCAGTACTTC	CASSYSFDRGNYEQYF	TRBJ2-7	TRBD1	TRBV6-6	NA
TGTGCCAGCAGTGAAGCGATCGGGACTTCCCCCTCTGGGGCCAACGTCCTGACTTTC	CASSEAIGTSPSGANVLTF	TRBJ2-6	NA	TRBV6-1	NA
TGTGCCAGTAGTATGCGGTGGACAGGACCAGATACGCAGTATTTT	CASSMRWTGPDTQYF	TRBJ2-3	TRBD1	TRBV19	NA
TGTGCCAGCAGCCCTACCGGCGGACTACTGGGGGATGAGCAGTTCTTC	CASSPTGGLLGDEQFF	TRBJ2-1	NA	TRBV7-9	few
TGCAGCGTTGGAGTGGCAGGGAGGCCCTATGGCTACACCTTC	CSVGVAGRPYGYTF	TRBJ1-2	NA	TRBV29-1	medium-sized
TGCAGCGTTGAAGGTGAGGCCACCTACGAGCAGTACTTC	CSVEGEATYEQYF	TRBJ2-7	NA	TRBV29-1	NA
TGTGCCAGCAGCCGTAGCGGCACCTACAATGAGCAGTTCTTC	CASSRSGTYNEQFF	TRBJ2-1	NA	TRBV7-6	NA
TGCGCCAGCAGCCCCAACCTAGCAACTAATGAAAAACTGTTTTTT	CASSPNLATNEKLFF	TRBJ1-4	NA	TRBV4-1	NA
TGTGCCAGCAGTTCGAATACTTTCTCCTACGAGCAGTACTTC	CASSSNTFSYEQYF	TRBJ2-7	NA	TRBV28	NA
TGTGCCAGCAGTATCACAGGGGTTTACAATGAGCAGTTCTTC	CASSITGVYNEQFF	TRBJ2-1	TRBD1	TRBV27	few
TGTGCCAGCAGTTTATGGGCCGGAGGGGTCACAGATACGCAGTATTTT	CASSLWAGGVTDTQYF	TRBJ2-3	NA	TRBV28	few
TGTGCCAGCAGTGGGGGACTAGCGTTGAACGAGCAGTACTTC	CASSGGLALNEQYF	TRBJ2-7	TRBD2	TRBV6-1	few
TGTGCCATCGGGGTGTGGGAGACGGATGATCCGGGTGGCTACACCTTC	CAIGVWETDDPGGYTF	TRBJ1-2	NA	TRBV10-3	NA
TGTGCCAGCAGTTTAAACATGGGGGGGGATCAGCCCCAGCATTTT	CASSLNMGGDQPQHF	TRBJ1-5	NA	TRBV27	NA
TGTGCCAGCAAGCCAGTGACAGCAGCCAAAAACATTCAGTACTTC	CASKPVTAAKNIQYF	TRBJ2-4	NA	TRBV2	NA
TGTGCCACCAGCAGTGACAGGAACACTGAAGCTTTCTTT	CATSSDRNTEAFF	TRBJ1-1	NA	TRBV15	NA
TGTGCCAGCAGCCCTAGCGGGACCTACGAGCAGTACTTC	CASSPSGTYEQYF	TRBJ2-7	TRBD2	TRBV6-5	few
TGTGCCAGCAGCTTAGGGCCAGCGGGGGAGCCCCTCACAGATACGCAGTATTTT	CASSLGPAGEPLTDTQYF	TRBJ2-3	TRBD2	TRBV7-6	NA
TGCGCCAGCAGTGATGGGACTAGCGGCTCCGAGCAGTTCTTC	CASSDGTSGSEQFF	TRBJ2-1	TRBD2	TRBV10-2	medium-sized
TGTGCCAGCACGGCCGGCAGATACCAAGGGGACAATGAGCAGTTCTTC	CASTAGRYQGDNEQFF	TRBJ2-1	NA	TRBV27	few
TGTGCCACCAGCAGAGATAAGACCCAGTACTTC	CATSRDKTQYF	TRBJ2-5	NA	TRBV15	NA
TGTGCCAGCAGCCAAACAGGGGGTGGGCTCTATGGCTACACCTTC	CASSQTGGGLYGYTF	TRBJ1-2	TRBD1	TRBV4-2	few
TGTGCCAGCAGCGCCACAGGACCCAATGAGCAGTTCTTC	CASSATGPNEQFF	TRBJ2-1	NA	TRBV9	few
TGTGCCAGTAGTATAGATCGGGGGGACGAGCAGTACTTC	CASSIDRGDEQYF	TRBJ2-7	TRBD2	TRBV19	medium-sized
TGTGCCAGCAGCTCGTCGGGTCAGACTCCGGATGCAGATACGCAGTATTTT	CASSSSGQTPDADTQYF	TRBJ2-3	NA	TRBV7-3	NA
TGTGCCAGCAGTCAGCAGGTGCTGCCCACTGAAGCTTTCTTT	CASSQQVLPTEAFF	TRBJ1-1	NA	TRBV6-5	NA
TGTGCCAGCAGCCCAACTAGCGGGGACGGTATCGGGGAGCTGTTTTTT	CASSPTSGDGIGELFF	TRBJ2-2	TRBD2	TRBV7-9	NA